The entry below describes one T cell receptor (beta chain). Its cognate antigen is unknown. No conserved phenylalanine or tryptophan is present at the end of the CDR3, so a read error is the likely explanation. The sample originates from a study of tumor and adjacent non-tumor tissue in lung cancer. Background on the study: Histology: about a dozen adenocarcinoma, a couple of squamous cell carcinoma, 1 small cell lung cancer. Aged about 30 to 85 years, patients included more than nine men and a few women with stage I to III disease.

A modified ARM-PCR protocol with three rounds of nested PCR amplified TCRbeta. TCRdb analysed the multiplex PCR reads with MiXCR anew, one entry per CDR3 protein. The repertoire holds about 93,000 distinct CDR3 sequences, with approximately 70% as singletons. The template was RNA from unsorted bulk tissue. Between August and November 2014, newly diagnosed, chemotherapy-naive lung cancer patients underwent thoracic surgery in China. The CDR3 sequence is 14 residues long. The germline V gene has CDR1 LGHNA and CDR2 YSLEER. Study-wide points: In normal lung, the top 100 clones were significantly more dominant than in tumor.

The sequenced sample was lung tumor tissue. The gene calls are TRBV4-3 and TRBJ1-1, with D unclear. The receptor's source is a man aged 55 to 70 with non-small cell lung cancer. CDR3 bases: TGCGCCAGCGGCCAAGAGATCACGGGCACTGAAGCTTTCTCT. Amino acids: CASGQEITGTEAFS.